The following is a TCR beta chain sequence with its context. Germline CDR1 and CDR2: GTSNPN and SVGIG (reference sequence). Trimming took 2 bases from V and 7 from J; bases not matched to a gene: 9. The CDR3 loop spans 15 amino acids. The whole isolated RNA underwent reverse transcription, so sequencing captured expressed TCRB transcripts. Method: immunoSEQ multiplex PCR; TCRdb's copy keeps in-frame clones and lacks some. The table has about 370,000 clones, about 16% seen once. This entry comes from a study of beta chain features in type 1 diabetes. Input material: naive CD4+ T cells from blood. The sequence came from a woman between 18 and 29 years old in good health. The chain employs TRBV30 and TRBJ1-4; 8 positions match TRBD1. As DNA, the CDR3 is TGTGCCTGGAGTATACCGGGACAGGTGGCTGAAAAACTGTTTTTT. Translation: CAWSIPGQVAEKLFF.